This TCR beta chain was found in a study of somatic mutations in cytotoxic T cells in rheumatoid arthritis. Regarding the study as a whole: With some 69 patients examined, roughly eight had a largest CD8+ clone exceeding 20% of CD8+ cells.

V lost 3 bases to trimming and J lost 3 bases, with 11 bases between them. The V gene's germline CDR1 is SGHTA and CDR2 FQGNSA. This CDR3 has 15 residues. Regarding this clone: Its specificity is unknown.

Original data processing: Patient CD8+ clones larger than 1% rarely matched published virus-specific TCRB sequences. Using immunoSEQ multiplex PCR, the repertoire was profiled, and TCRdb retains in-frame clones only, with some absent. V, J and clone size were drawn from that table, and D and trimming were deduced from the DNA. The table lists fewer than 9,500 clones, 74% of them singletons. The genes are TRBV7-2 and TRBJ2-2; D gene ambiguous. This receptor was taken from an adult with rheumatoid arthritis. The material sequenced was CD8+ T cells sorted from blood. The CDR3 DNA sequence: TGTGCCAGCAGCTTCGAGGACGGGTACACCGGGGAGCTGTTTTTT. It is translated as CASSFEDGYTGELFF.